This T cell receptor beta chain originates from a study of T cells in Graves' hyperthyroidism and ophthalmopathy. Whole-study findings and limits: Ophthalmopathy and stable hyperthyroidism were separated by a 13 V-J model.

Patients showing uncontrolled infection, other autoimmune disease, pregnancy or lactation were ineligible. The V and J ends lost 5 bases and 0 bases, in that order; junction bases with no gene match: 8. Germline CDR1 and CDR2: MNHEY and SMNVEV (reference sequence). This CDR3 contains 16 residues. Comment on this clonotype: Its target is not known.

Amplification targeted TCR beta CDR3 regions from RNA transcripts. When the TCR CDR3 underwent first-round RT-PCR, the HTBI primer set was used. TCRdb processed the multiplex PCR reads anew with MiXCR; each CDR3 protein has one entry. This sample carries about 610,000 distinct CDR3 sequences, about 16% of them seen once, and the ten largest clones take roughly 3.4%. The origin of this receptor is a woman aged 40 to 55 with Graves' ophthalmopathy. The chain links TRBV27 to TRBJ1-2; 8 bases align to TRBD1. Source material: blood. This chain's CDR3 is CASSSTDRGPNYGYTF. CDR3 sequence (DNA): TGTGCCAGCAGTAGTACCGACAGGGGACCTAACTATGGCTACACCTTC.